This T cell receptor beta chain was observed in a study of T cell changes during pregnancy in multiple sclerosis. Clones were read by immunoSEQ multiplex PCR, and TCRdb kept only the in-frame ones, dropping some. This sample carries 72,000 or so clones, 93% of them seen once, and the ten largest clones take 2.5% to 3%. V dropped 7 bases and J dropped 4; count of bases not matched to a gene: 4. This CDR3 has 12 amino acids. CDR1 is SNHLY, CDR2 FYNNEI, per germline. V is TRBV2 and J is TRBJ2-7; 7 bases are a match to TRBD1. The receptor was isolated from a female donor with multiple sclerosis, enrolled in a pregnancy study. The source was peripheral blood, collected in the second trimester of pregnancy. The CDR3 DNA follows: TGTGCCAGCAACCCACAGGGGTACGAGCAGTACTTC. Its protein product is CASNPQGYEQYF. The whole variable domain, remainder taken from reference TRBV2 and TRBJ2-7, is EPEVTQTPSHQVTQMGQEVILRCVPISNHLYFYWYRQILGQKVEFLVSFYNNEISEKSEIFDDQFSVERPDGSNFTLKIRSTKLEDSAMYFCASNPQGYEQYFGPGTRLTVT.